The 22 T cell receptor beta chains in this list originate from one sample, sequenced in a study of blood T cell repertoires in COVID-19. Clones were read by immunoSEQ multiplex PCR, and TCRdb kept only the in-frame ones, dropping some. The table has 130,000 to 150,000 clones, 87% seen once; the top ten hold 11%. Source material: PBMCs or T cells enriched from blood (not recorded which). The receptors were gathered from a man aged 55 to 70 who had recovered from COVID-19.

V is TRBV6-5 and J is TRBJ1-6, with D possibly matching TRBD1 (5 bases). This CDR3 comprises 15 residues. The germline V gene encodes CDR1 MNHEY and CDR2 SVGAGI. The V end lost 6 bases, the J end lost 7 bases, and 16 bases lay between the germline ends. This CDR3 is CASRPGQGGNSPLHF. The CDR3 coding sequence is TGTGCCAGCAGACCCGGACAAGGTGGGAATTCACCCCTCCACTTT.

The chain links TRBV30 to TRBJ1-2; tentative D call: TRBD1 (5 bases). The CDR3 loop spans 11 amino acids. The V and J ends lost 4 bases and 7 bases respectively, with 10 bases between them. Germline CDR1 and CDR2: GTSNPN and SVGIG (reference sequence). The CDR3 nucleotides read TGTGCCTGGACCTCAGGGTCTGGCTACACCTTC. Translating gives CAWTSGSGYTF.

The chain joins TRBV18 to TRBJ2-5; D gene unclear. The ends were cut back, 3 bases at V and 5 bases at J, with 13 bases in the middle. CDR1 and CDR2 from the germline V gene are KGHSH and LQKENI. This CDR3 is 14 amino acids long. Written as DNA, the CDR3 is TGTGCCAGCTCACCTGTCCGGGTTGTGGAGACCCAGTACTTC. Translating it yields CASSPVRVVETQYF.

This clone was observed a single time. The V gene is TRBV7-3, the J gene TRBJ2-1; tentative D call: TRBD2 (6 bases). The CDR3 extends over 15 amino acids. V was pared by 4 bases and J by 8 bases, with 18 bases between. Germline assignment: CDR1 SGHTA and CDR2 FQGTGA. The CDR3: CASSSYLAGGDEQFF. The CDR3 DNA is TGTGCCAGCAGCTCCTATCTCGCTGGAGGGGATGAGCAGTTCTTC. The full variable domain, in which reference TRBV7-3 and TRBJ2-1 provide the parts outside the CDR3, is GAGVSQTPSNKVTEKGKYVELRCDPISGHTALYWYRQSLGQGPEFLIYFQGTGAADDSGLPNDRFFAVRPEGSVSTLKIQRTERGDSAVYLCASSSYLAGGDEQFFGPGTRLTVL.

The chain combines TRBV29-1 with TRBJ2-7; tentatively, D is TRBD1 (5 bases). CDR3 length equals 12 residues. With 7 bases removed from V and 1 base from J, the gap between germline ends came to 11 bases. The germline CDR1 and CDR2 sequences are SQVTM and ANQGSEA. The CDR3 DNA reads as TGCAGCGCCGCAGGGTCTTCCTACGAGCAGTACTTC. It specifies CSAAGSSYEQYF.

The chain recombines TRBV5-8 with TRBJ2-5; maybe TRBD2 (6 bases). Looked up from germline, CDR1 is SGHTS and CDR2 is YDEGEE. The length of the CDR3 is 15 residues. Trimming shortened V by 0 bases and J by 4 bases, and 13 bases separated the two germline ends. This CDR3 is CASSLGQGGRETQYF. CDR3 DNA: TGTGCCAGCAGCTTGGGTCAGGGAGGTCGAGAGACCCAGTACTTC.

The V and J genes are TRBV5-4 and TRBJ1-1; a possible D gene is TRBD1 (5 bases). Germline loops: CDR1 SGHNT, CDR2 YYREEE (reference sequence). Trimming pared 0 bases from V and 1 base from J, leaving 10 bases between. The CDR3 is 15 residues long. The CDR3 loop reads CASSLGSGANTEAFF. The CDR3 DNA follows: TGTGCCAGCAGCTTGGGCAGCGGGGCGAACACTGAAGCTTTCTTT.

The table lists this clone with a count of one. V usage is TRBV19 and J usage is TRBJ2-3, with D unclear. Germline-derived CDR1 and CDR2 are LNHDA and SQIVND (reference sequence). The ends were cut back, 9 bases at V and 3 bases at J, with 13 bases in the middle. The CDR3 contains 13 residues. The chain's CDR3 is CASRPPRTDTQYF. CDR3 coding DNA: TGTGCCAGCCGTCCGCCGAGAACAGATACGCAGTATTTT.

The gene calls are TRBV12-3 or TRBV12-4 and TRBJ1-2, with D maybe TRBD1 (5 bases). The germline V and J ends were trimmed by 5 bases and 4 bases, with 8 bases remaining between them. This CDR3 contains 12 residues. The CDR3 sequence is CASSATVYGYTF. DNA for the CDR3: TGTGCCAGCAGTGCGACAGTCTATGGCTACACCTTC.

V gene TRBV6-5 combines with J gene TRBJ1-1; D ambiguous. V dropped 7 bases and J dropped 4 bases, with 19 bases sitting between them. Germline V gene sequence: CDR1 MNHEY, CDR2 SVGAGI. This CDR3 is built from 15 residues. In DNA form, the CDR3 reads TGTGCCAGCAAGCAGGACGGACTTAAGGGCACTGAAGCTTTCTTT. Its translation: CASKQDGLKGTEAFF.

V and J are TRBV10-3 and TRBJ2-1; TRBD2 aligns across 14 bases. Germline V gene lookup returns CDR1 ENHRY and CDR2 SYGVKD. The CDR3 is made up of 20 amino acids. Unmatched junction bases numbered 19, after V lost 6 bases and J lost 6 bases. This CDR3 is CAISALKTGTSGSPPNEQFF. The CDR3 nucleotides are TGTGCCATCAGCGCCCTGAAAACCGGGACTAGCGGGAGCCCCCCCAATGAGCAGTTCTTC.

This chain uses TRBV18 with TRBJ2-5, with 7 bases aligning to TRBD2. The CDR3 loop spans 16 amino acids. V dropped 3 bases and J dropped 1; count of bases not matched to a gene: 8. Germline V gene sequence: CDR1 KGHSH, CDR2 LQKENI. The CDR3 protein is CASSPGPAGLQETQYF. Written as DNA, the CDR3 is TGTGCCAGCTCACCCGGTCCAGCGGGACTCCAAGAGACCCAGTACTTC.

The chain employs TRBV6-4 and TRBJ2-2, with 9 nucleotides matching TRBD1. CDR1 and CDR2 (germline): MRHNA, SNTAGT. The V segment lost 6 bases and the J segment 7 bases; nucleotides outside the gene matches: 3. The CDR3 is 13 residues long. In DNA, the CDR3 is TGTGCCAGCAGCGGACAGGGGATCGGGGAGCTGTTTTTT. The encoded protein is CASSGQGIGELFF.

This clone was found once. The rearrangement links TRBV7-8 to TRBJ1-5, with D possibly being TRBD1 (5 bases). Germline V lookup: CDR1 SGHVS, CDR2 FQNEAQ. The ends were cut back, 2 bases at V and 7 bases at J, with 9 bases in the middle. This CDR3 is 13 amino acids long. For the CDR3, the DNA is TGTGCCAGCAGCTTAAGGGGAAAGCAGCCCCAGCATTTT. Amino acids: CASSLRGKQPQHF.

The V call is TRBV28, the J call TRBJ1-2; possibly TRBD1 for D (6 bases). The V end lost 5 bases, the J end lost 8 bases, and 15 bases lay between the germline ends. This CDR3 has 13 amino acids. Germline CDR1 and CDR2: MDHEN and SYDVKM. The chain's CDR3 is CASSGQLPRGYTF. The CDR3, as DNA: TGTGCCAGCAGTGGACAGCTGCCTAGGGGCTACACCTTC.

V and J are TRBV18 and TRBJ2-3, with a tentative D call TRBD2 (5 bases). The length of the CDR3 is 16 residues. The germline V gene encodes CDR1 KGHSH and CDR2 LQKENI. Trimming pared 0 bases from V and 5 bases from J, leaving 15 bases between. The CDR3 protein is CASSPPSRAAVDTQYF. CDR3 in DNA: TGTGCCAGCTCACCACCGTCTCGAGCGGCGGTAGATACGCAGTATTTT.

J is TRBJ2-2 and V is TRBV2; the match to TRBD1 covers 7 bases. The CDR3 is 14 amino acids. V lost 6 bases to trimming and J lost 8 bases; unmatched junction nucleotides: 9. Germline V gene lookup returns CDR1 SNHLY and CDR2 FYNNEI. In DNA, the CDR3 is TGTGCCAGCAGAAAGACAGGGATAACGGGGGAGCTGTTTTTT. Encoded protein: CASRKTGITGELFF.

The CDR3 bases are TGTGCCAGCAGTTCGGACAGGGTGTTTGGCTACACCTTC. Encoded protein: CASSSDRVFGYTF. V is TRBV12-3 or TRBV12-4 and J is TRBJ1-2; 8 positions match TRBD1. The CDR3 runs 13 residues. Trimming at V came to 4 bases and at J to 7 bases, leaving 5 bases not matched to a gene.

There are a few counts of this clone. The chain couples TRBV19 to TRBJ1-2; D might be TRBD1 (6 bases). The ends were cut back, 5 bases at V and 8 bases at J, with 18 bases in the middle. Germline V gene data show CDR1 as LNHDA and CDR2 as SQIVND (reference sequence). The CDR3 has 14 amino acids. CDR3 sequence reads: CASSHRDARGGYTF. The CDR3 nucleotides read TGTGCCAGTAGTCACCGGGATGCAAGGGGGGGCTACACCTTC.

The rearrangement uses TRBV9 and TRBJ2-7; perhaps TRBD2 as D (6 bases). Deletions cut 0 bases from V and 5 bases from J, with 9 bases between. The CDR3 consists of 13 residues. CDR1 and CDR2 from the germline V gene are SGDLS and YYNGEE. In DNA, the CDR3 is TGTGCCAGCAGCGTAGTAGGCGGGAACGAGCAGTACTTC. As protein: CASSVVGGNEQYF.

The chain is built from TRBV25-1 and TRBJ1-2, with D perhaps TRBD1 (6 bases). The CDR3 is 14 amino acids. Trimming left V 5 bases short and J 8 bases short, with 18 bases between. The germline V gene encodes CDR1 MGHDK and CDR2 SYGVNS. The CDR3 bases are TGTGCCAGCAGTCACCCGGGACATCAGGACGGCTACACCTTC. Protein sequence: CASSHPGHQDGYTF.

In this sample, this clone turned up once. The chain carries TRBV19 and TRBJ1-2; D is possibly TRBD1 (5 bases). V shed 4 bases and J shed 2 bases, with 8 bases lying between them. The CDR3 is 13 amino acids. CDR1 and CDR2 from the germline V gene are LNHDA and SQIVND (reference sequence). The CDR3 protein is CASSRQKNYGYTF. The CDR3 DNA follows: TGTGCCAGTAGTAGACAGAAAAACTATGGCTACACCTTC. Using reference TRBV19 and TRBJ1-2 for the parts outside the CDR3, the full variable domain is DGGITQSPKYLFRKEGQNVTLSCEQNLNHDAMYWYRQDPGQGLRLIYYSQIVNDFQKGDIAEGYSVSREKKESFPLTVTSAQKNPTAFYLCASSRQKNYGYTFGSGTRLTVV.